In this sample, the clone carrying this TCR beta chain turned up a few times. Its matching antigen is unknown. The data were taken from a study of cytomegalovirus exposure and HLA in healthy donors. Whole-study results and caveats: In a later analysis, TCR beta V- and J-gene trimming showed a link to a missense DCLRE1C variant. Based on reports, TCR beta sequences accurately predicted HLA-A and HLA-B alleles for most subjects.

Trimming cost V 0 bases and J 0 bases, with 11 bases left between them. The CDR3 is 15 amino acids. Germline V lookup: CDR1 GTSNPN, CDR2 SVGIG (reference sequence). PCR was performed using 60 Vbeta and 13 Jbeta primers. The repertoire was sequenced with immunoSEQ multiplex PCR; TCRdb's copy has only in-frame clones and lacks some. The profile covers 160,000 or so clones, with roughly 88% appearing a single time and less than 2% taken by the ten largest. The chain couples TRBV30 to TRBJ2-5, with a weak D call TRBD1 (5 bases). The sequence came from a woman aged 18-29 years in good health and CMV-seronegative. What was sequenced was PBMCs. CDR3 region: CAWSVGQQYQETQYF. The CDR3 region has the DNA TGTGCCTGGAGTGTGGGGCAACAGTACCAAGAGACCCAGTACTTC. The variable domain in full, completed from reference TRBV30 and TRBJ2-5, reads SQTIHQWPATLVQPVGSPLSLECTVEGTSNPNLYWYRQAAGRGLQLLFYSVGIGQISSEVPQNLSASRPQDRQFILSSKKLLLSDSGFYLCAWSVGQQYQETQYFGPGTRLLVL.